These 23 T cell receptor beta chains share one sample of origin, sequenced in a study of regulatory T cells in long-lasting Graves disease. As for time point: newly diagnosed GD, antithyroid drugs for less than 3 months. There was RNA extracted from PBMCs, and the TCR library was made from it. CDR3 regions were amplified by Arm-PCR using iRepertoire HTBI primers to build TCR beta libraries. MiXCR was run by TCRdb on the multiplex PCR reads, yielding one entry per CDR3 protein. Among around 330,000 distinct CDR3 sequences listed, roughly 18% were seen once. Sequencing used peripheral blood mononuclear cells (PBMCs), obtained at new diagnosis, from a patient treated with antithyroid drugs. These receptors originate from a female donor with Graves disease.

V is TRBV5-1 and J is TRBJ2-3; D call uncertain. The V end was cut by 5 bases, the J end by 8 bases, with 12 bases between. Looked up from germline, CDR1 is SGHRS and CDR2 is YFSETQ. The CDR3 totals 12 residues. The CDR3 region is CASRMGYGTQYF. In DNA, the CDR3 is TGCGCCAGCAGAATGGGGTATGGTACGCAGTATTTT. The full variable domain, with the rest looked up from reference TRBV5-1 and TRBJ2-3, is KAGVTQTPRYLIKTRGQQVTLSCSPISGHRSVSWYQQTPGQGLQFLFEYFSETQRNKGNFPGRFSGRQFSNSRSEMNVSTLELGDSALYLCASRMGYGTQYFGPGTRLTVL.

At least ten counts were recorded for this clonotype. The V gene is TRBV9, the J gene TRBJ1-3; the D is unclear. The germline V gene has CDR1 SGDLS and CDR2 YYNGEE. V was cut by 0 bases and J by 4 bases, with 2 bases left in between. The CDR3 runs to 12 residues. The CDR3 sequence is CASSVDGNTIYF. DNA for the CDR3: TGTGCCAGCAGCGTAGACGGAAACACCATATATTTT.

This clonotype was detected ten times or more. This chain uses TRBV18 with TRBJ2-7; 9 bases match TRBD1. V trimming: 3 bases; J trimming: 1 base; junction bases outside the gene matches: 7. The CDR3 has 16 amino acids. The germline CDR1 and CDR2 sequences are KGHSH and LQKENI. The CDR3: CASSPRDRVRSYEQYF. The DNA for the CDR3 is TGTGCCAGCTCACCCAGGGACAGGGTAAGATCCTACGAGCAGTACTTC.

This sequence joins TRBV4-1 and TRBJ2-7; D may match TRBD1 or TRBD2 (10 bases each). CDR1 MGHRA and CDR2 YSYEKL come from the germline V gene. With 2 bases removed from V and 5 bases from J, the gap between germline ends came to 34 bases. This CDR3 spans 21 amino acids. This CDR3 reads CASSQKGDRGNLAGVLHEQYF. Written as DNA, the CDR3 is TGCGCCAGCAGCCAAAAGGGGGACAGGGGAAATCTAGCGGGAGTTCTCCACGAGCAGTACTTC.

This clonotype was counted a few times. The genes are TRBV5-1 and TRBJ1-1; tentatively, D is TRBD1 (6 bases). The germline gives CDR1 SGHRS, CDR2 YFSETQ. The CDR3 covers 15 residues. Trimming took 1 base from V and 4 from J, leaving 14 bases between them. The CDR3 nucleotides read TGCGCCAGCAGCTTGATACGGGACATACCCACTGAAGCTTTCTTT. Its protein product is CASSLIRDIPTEAFF.

The sample holds many counts of this clonotype. The chain combines TRBV27 with TRBJ1-2, with D possibly matching TRBD1 (5 bases). CDR1 MNHEY and CDR2 SMNVEV come from the germline V gene (reference sequence). The CDR3 is made up of 14 amino acids. The V end lost 5 bases, the J end lost 3 bases, and 13 bases lay between the germline ends. DNA for the CDR3: TGTGCCAGCAGTCCTACAGGTGCTTACTATGGCTACACCTTC. It specifies CASSPTGAYYGYTF.

This clonotype was seen at least ten times. CDR3 sequence: CASSSLAGEVGDTQYF. Written as DNA, the CDR3 is TGTGCCAGCAGCTCGCTAGCGGGGGAGGTCGGAGATACGCAGTATTTT. This chain links TRBV5-4 with TRBJ2-3; TRBD2 agrees at 10 bases. This CDR3 contains 16 residues. Germline V lookup: CDR1 SGHNT, CDR2 YYREEE (reference sequence). The V and J ends lost 3 bases and 5 bases, in that order; junction bases with no gene match: 9.

This clonotype came up many times. The chain has TRBV19 and TRBJ2-3; 8 bases fit TRBD2. V trimming: 3 bases; J trimming: 2 bases; junction bases outside the gene matches: 10. Per germline, CDR1 LNHDA and CDR2 SQIVND (reference sequence). This CDR3 region has 17 residues. The CDR3, as DNA: TGTGCCAGTAGTATGGTAGGAGCGGGAGTAATCACAGATACGCAGTATTTT. Encoded protein: CASSMVGAGVITDTQYF.

The J gene is TRBJ2-7, the V gene TRBV7-9; 10 nucleotides line up with TRBD2. The germline gives CDR1 SEHNR, CDR2 FQNEAQ (reference sequence). Trimming removed 7 bases from V and 2 bases from J; junction bases left unmatched: 5. CDR3 size: 14 residues. The CDR3 loop reads CASTPLAGTYEQYF. In DNA form, the CDR3 reads TGTGCCAGCACACCACTAGCGGGAACCTACGAGCAGTACTTC.

This clonotype was seen many times. J is TRBJ2-1 and V is TRBV24-1, with D tentatively TRBD2 (6 bases). V lost 10 bases and J 0 bases, leaving 15 bases between the germline ends. The CDR3 length is 15 residues. Germline values: CDR1 KGHDR, CDR2 SFDVKD. The CDR3 here is CATTRIYGSYNEQFF. The CDR3 DNA follows: TGTGCCACGACTAGGATCTATGGCTCCTACAATGAGCAGTTCTTC.

This clonotype has ten or more counts. The genes are TRBV7-6 and TRBJ2-5; D call uncertain. Germline lookup yields CDR1 SGHVS and CDR2 FNYEAQ. CDR3 length equals 13 residues. The germline V and J ends were trimmed by 5 bases and 2 bases, with 9 bases remaining between them. CDR3 loop: CASSSSRQETQYF. The DNA of the CDR3 is TGTGCCAGCAGCAGTAGTCGGCAAGAGACCCAGTACTTC.

This clonotype came up a few times. This chain connects TRBV5-1 to TRBJ2-7; 7 positions agree with TRBD1. In germline, CDR1 is SGHRS, CDR2 YFSETQ. V dropped 5 bases and J dropped 3; count of bases not matched to a gene: 8. This CDR3 region has 14 residues. In nucleotides, the CDR3 is TGCGCCAGCAGTACGACAGGGAACGGCTACGAGCAGTACTTC. It translates to CASSTTGNGYEQYF.

The sample holds a few counts of this clonotype. The chain links TRBV20-1 to TRBJ2-3; D is perhaps TRBD2 (5 bases). Germline CDR1 DFQATT, CDR2 SNEGSKA (reference sequence). Trimming took 1 base from V and 5 from J, leaving 16 bases between them. The CDR3 extends over 15 amino acids. CDR3 nucleotide sequence: TGCAGTGCTAGAGCGGGGAGATATGGAAGAGATACGCAGTATTTT. The encoded protein is CSARAGRYGRDTQYF.

This clonotype was observed many times. This chain links TRBV19 with TRBJ1-2; the match to TRBD1 covers 7 bases. This CDR3 region has 18 residues. The germline V gene encodes CDR1 LNHDA and CDR2 SQIVND (reference sequence). V gave up 8 bases and J gave up 4 bases; unmatched junction bases: 22. CDR3 loop: CASEKTGQNIFFGYGYTF. CDR3 sequence (DNA): TGTGCCAGTGAGAAGACGGGACAGAACATTTTTTTCGGCTATGGCTACACCTTC.

This clonotype was seen at least ten times. The V gene is TRBV27, the J gene TRBJ2-2, with no clear D. V gave up 6 bases and J gave up 9 bases, with 11 bases separating them. CDR1 MNHEY and CDR2 SMNVEV come from the germline V gene (reference sequence). The length of the CDR3 is 12 residues. The CDR3, as DNA: TGTGCCAGCAGCCACGGCCCCCGGGAGCTGTTTTTT. Its protein is CASSHGPRELFF.

At least ten counts were recorded for this clonotype. The chain is built from TRBV9 and TRBJ1-1; 8 bases are a match to TRBD1. This CDR3 contains 14 residues. The germline CDR1 and CDR2 sequences are SGDLS and YYNGEE. J was trimmed by 4 bases and V by 3 bases; bases with no gene match: 5. DNA for the CDR3: TGTGCCAGCAGCGGGACAGGGTCTGCCACTGAAGCTTTCTTT. Its translation is CASSGTGSATEAFF. The full variable domain, its missing parts supplied by reference TRBV9 and TRBJ1-1, is DSGVTQTPKHLITATGQRVTLRCSPRSGDLSVYWYQQSLDQGLQFLIQYYNGEERAKGNILERFSAQQFPDLHSELNLSSLELGDSALYFCASSGTGSATEAFFGQGTRLTVV.

A few counts support this clonotype. The chain uses TRBV16 and TRBJ1-4; TRBD1 matches 9 bases. This CDR3 spans 14 amino acids. From germline, CDR1 is KGHSY and CDR2 FQNENV. V lost 2 bases to trimming and J lost 8 bases; unmatched junction nucleotides: 3. The CDR3 nucleotides read TGTGCCAGCAGCCAAAGACAGGGGGACGAAAAACTGTTTTTT. Its protein product is CASSQRQGDEKLFF.

This clonotype occurred many times. The chain couples TRBV15 to TRBJ1-1; D remains unclear. CDR1 and CDR2 from the germline V gene are LNHNV and YYDKDF (reference sequence). The CDR3 contains 13 residues. V lost 5 bases and J lost 1, with 8 bases in between. The CDR3 here is CATSARENTEAFF. CDR3 nucleotide sequence: TGTGCCACCAGCGCCCGAGAGAACACTGAAGCTTTCTTT.

This clonotype was recorded at least ten times. The CDR3: CASSSIGQQYNEQFF. CDR3 coding DNA: TGTGCCAGCAGTTCCATAGGACAGCAGTACAATGAGCAGTTCTTC. This chain joins TRBV28 and TRBJ2-1; tentative D call: TRBD1 (6 bases). CDR1 and CDR2 from the germline V gene are MDHEN and SYDVKM. The CDR3 has 15 amino acids. Trimming cost V 4 bases and J 4 bases, with 14 bases left between them.

This clonotype was detected only a few times. This chain joins TRBV7-9 and TRBJ2-7; D uncertain. The CDR3 is 11 residues long. The germline V gene has CDR1 SEHNR and CDR2 FQNEAQ (reference sequence). Trimming removed 0 bases at V and 7 bases at J, with 4 bases between. The CDR3: CASSLAQEQYF. In nucleotides, the CDR3 is TGTGCCAGCAGCTTAGCCCAGGAGCAGTACTTC.

Concerning this clonotype: At one boundary the junction diverges from the germline segment, which might be a read error. V is TRBV30 and J is TRBJ1-6; the D is unclear. Germline CDR1 and CDR2: GTSNPN and SVGIG (reference sequence). CDR3 length equals 14 residues. The CDR3 region is CAWSVGPRNAPIQF. CDR3 bases: TGTGCCTGGAGTGTAGGCCCCAGGAACGCACCCATCCAGTTT. The full variable domain, rest sourced from reference TRBV30 and TRBJ1-6, is SQTIHQWPATLVQPVGSPLSLECTVEGTSNPNLYWYRQAAGRGLQLLFYSVGIGQISSEVPQNLSASRPQDRQFILSSKKLLLSDSGFYLCAWSVGPRNAPIQFGNGTRLTVT.

This clonotype was observed many times. V is TRBV3-1 and J is TRBJ1-5; D unresolved. The V gene's germline CDR1 is LGHDT and CDR2 YNNKEL (reference sequence). V lost 3 bases and J lost 6, with 12 bases in between. The CDR3 is made up of 14 amino acids. Written as DNA, the CDR3 is TGTGCCAGCAGCCAGTCATTCCCGGGTCAGCCCCAGCATTTT. As protein: CASSQSFPGQPQHF.

This clonotype was detected ten times or more. V usage is TRBV24-1 and J usage is TRBJ2-7, with 7 bases matching TRBD2. The trim removed 9 bases at V and 3 bases at J, leaving 10 bases unmatched. In germline, CDR1 is KGHDR, CDR2 SFDVKD. There are 14 residues in the CDR3. The DNA of the CDR3 is TGTGCCACCCCTACTTTAAGCGGGATCTACGAGCAGTACTTC. It specifies CATPTLSGIYEQYF.